A single TCR beta chain is shown here with its context. Its antigen is not known. This entry is derived from a study of cytomegalovirus exposure and HLA in healthy donors. Study conclusions and caveats: It is likely that the observed cluster of highly shared sequence variants was a sequencing artifact. A further, later analysis showed that HLA-associated TCR beta chains (compared with equally common others) were more clonally expanded. Among the most significant clusters, several appeared linked to common viral pathogens in a later analysis.

J gave up 2 bases and V 4 bases, and 5 bases lay outside the gene matches. CDR3 size: 16 residues. Germline CDR1 LGHNA, CDR2 YNFKEQ. This PCR relied on a set of 60 Vbeta primers and 13 Jbeta primers. Sequenced by immunoSEQ multiplex PCR; TCRdb stores in-frame clones only, minus some. The sample gives 90,000 to 130,000 clones, around 70% of which show up once; about 4.9% is in the top ten. The clonotype was recovered from a man in his thirties or forties in good health and CMV-seropositive. The rearrangement joins TRBV4-2 to TRBJ2-1; 10 bases are shared with TRBD1. Sequences were obtained from PBMCs. The CDR3 spells CASSRPGQGPYNEQFF. CDR3 DNA sequence: TGTGCCAGCAGCCGCCCGGGACAGGGGCCCTACAATGAGCAGTTCTTC.